Below are 23 T cell receptor beta chains sequenced from a single sample in a study of T cell responses to AZD1222 COVID-19 vaccine. Profiled with immunoSEQ multiplex PCR; TCRdb holds only in-frame clones, not every one. The repertoire holds more than 35,000 clones, with 83% as singletons. The sample consisted of peripheral blood, taken on day 0 of AZD1222 vaccination. The source of these receptors is an adult in good health.

This clone was picked up one time. The chain joins TRBV28 to TRBJ2-3; 12 nucleotides match TRBD1. With 3 bases clipped from V and 6 bases from J, the junction kept 7 bases outside the gene matches. Germline CDR1 MDHEN, CDR2 SYDVKM. The CDR3 sequence is 16 residues long. CDR3 coding DNA: TGTGCCAGCAGTTTGGGGACAGGGGGCGCGTACGATACGCAGTATTTT. As protein: CASSLGTGGAYDTQYF.

The CDR3 protein is CASSLRETYEQYF. The CDR3 DNA reads TGTGCCAGCAGTTTGAGGGAAACCTACGAGCAGTACTTC. The chain uses TRBV28 and TRBJ2-7, with TRBD2 as a possible D gene (5 bases). Looked up from germline, CDR1 is MDHEN and CDR2 is SYDVKM. V was cut by 3 bases and J by 2 bases, with 8 bases left in between. CDR3 length equals 13 residues.

This chain links TRBV7-9 with TRBJ2-3; D call uncertain. Trimming removed 4 bases at V and 3 bases at J, with 5 bases between. Germline-derived CDR1 and CDR2 are SEHNR and FQNEAQ (reference sequence). This CDR3 has 12 amino acids. Here the CDR3 reads CASSSQTDTQYF. The DNA of the CDR3 is TGTGCCAGCAGCTCTCAAACAGATACGCAGTATTTT.

The chain has TRBV9 and TRBJ2-3; D gene unclear. Germline CDR1 reads SGDLS; CDR2 reads YYNGEE. Deletions cut 4 bases from V and 1 base from J, with 4 bases between. The CDR3 length is 12 residues. Written as DNA, the CDR3 is TGTGCCAGCAGCCCCGGCACAGATACGCAGTATTTT. Its protein product is CASSPGTDTQYF.

The chain couples TRBV5-1 to TRBJ2-7; D is uncertain. Deletions cut 0 bases from V and 5 bases from J, with 9 bases between. The CDR3 runs 13 residues. Per germline, CDR1 SGHRS and CDR2 YFSETQ. The CDR3 reads CASSLAGSHEQYF. The CDR3, as DNA: TGCGCCAGCAGCTTGGCCGGCTCTCACGAGCAGTACTTC.

This chain joins TRBV3-1 (or the pseudogene TRBV3-2) and TRBJ1-5; 7 bases match TRBD1. The CDR3 totals 15 residues. Germline lookup yields CDR1 LGHDT and CDR2 YNNKEL (reference sequence). V gave up 3 bases and J gave up 4 bases; unmatched junction bases: 6. CDR3 in amino acids: CASSHSGTENQPQHF. As DNA, the CDR3 is TGTGCCAGCAGCCACTCCGGGACAGAAAATCAGCCCCAGCATTTT.

The rearrangement joins TRBV28 to TRBJ2-1; tentative D call: TRBD2 (6 bases). The V end was cut by 3 bases, the J end by 0 bases, with 21 bases between. Per germline, CDR1 MDHEN and CDR2 SYDVKM. The CDR3 is 19 residues long. CDR3 residues: CASSFEGTVSGSSYNEQFF. The CDR3, as DNA: TGTGCCAGCAGTTTCGAGGGGACCGTCTCCGGGAGCTCCTACAATGAGCAGTTCTTC.

The V gene is TRBV19, the J gene TRBJ1-5, with D tentatively TRBD1 (5 bases). The CDR3 extends over 14 amino acids. The germline V gene has CDR1 LNHDA and CDR2 SQIVND (reference sequence). The germline V and J ends were trimmed by 1 base and 3 bases, with 7 bases remaining between them. CDR3 in DNA: TGTGCCAGTAGTATAGGGACATACAATCAGCCCCAGCATTTT. This sequence encodes CASSIGTYNQPQHF.

J is TRBJ2-1 and V is TRBV7-2; D remains unclear. Germline V CDR1 and CDR2: SGHTA, FQGNSA. The V end was cut by 0 bases, the J end by 7 bases, with 7 bases between. The CDR3 length is 13 residues. The CDR3 sequence is CASSLAFGNEQFF. In DNA form, the CDR3 reads TGTGCCAGCAGCTTAGCCTTTGGGAATGAGCAGTTCTTC.

The chain combines TRBV5-6 with TRBJ2-1, with D perhaps being TRBD1 or TRBD2 (6 bases each). This CDR3 is 17 amino acids long. Germline V lookup: CDR1 SGHDT, CDR2 YYEEEE. V was cut by 6 bases and J by 0 bases, with 19 bases left in between. CDR3 protein: CASTDIGGQSSYNEQFF. The CDR3 DNA sequence: TGTGCCAGCACCGATATTGGGGGGCAGAGCTCCTACAATGAGCAGTTCTTC.

The rearrangement uses TRBV6-2 or TRBV6-3 and TRBJ1-5; weak D call: TRBD1 (6 bases). The CDR3 has 17 residues. With 6 bases removed from V and 0 bases from J, the gap between germline ends came to 18 bases. Looked up from germline, CDR1 is MNHEY and CDR2 is SVGEGT. The CDR3 loop reads CASSRTTQGFSNQPQHF. The CDR3 DNA reads TGTGCCAGCAGCCGCACGACACAGGGCTTTAGCAATCAGCCCCAGCATTTT.

This chain joins TRBV11-2 and TRBJ2-7; D gene unclear. CDR3 length: 14 residues. The germline V and J ends were trimmed by 3 bases and 2 bases, with 11 bases remaining between them. From germline, CDR1 is SGHAT and CDR2 FQNNGV. CDR3 DNA: TGTGCCAGCAGCTTCGGGTCCGCCGCCTACGAGCAGTACTTC. This translates into CASSFGSAAYEQYF.

CDR3 protein: CASSARDGRTLNEQFF. The DNA of the CDR3 is TGCGCCAGCAGCGCTCGGGACGGTCGGACGTTGAATGAGCAGTTCTTC. The chain is built from TRBV10-1 and TRBJ2-1; D tentatively reads TRBD1 or TRBD2 (5 bases each). The CDR3 totals 16 residues. Germline assignment: CDR1 WNHNN and CDR2 SYGVQD (reference sequence). The V and J ends lost 6 bases and 7 bases respectively, with 22 bases between them.

This chain joins TRBV2 and TRBJ1-2; D remains unclear. V lost 6 bases to trimming and J lost 4 bases, with 12 bases between them. Germline values: CDR1 SNHLY, CDR2 FYNNEI. The CDR3 length is 13 residues. DNA for the CDR3: TGTGCCAGCAGCCCCGTCGAAGGCTATGGCTACACCTTC. It codes for CASSPVEGYGYTF.

This chain links TRBV20-1 with TRBJ2-1, with D perhaps matching TRBD1 or TRBD2 (6 bases each). Trimming stripped 5 bases from V and 13 bases from J, with 12 bases between. Germline V CDR1 and CDR2: DFQATT, SNEGSKA (reference sequence). The CDR3 runs 10 residues. The chain's CDR3 is CSAGGLGQFF. The DNA for the CDR3 is TGCAGTGCTGGGGGGCTCGGCCAGTTCTTC.

The chain recombines TRBV6-5 with TRBJ2-7; 8 bases match TRBD1. Trimming took 6 bases from V and 1 from J; bases not matched to a gene: 2. The CDR3 totals 13 residues. The germline CDR1 and CDR2 sequences are MNHEY and SVGAGI. This CDR3 reads CASRGTGSYEQYF. Here the CDR3 DNA reads TGTGCCAGCAGGGGGACAGGTTCCTACGAGCAGTACTTC.

The chain combines TRBV5-6 with TRBJ1-4; possible D gene TRBD1, 6 bases. V lost 4 bases and J lost 7, with 17 bases in between. The CDR3 covers 15 residues. Looked up from germline, CDR1 is SGHDT and CDR2 is YYEEEE. CDR3: CASSVTGPFSEKLFF. DNA of the CDR3: TGTGCCAGCAGCGTTACAGGGCCCTTTTCTGAAAAACTGTTTTTT.

The chain links TRBV19 to TRBJ2-1; the match to TRBD1 covers 7 bases. With V trimmed by 1 base and J by 3 bases, 3 bases remained unmatched. The CDR3 spans 15 residues. Germline V CDR1 and CDR2: LNHDA, SQIVND (reference sequence). The CDR3 DNA reads TGTGCCAGTAGTATAGCAGGGGGTAACTACAATGAGCAGTTCTTC. Protein product: CASSIAGGNYNEQFF.

CDR3 nucleotides: TGTGCCAGCAGCTTCCTTCTAGGCGGTAAGCCCTACGAGCAGTACTTC. This codes for CASSFLLGGKPYEQYF. The genes are TRBV7-2 and TRBJ2-7; unclear D gene. CDR1 and CDR2 (germline): SGHTA, FQGNSA. This CDR3 is 16 amino acids long. V lost 3 bases and J 2 bases, leaving 17 bases between the germline ends. Full variable domain (remainder filled in from reference TRBV7-2 and TRBJ2-7): GAGVSQSPSNKVTEKGKDVELRCDPISGHTALYWYRQSLGQGLEFLIYFQGNSAPDKSGLPSDRFSAERTGGSVSTLTIQRTQQEDSAVYLCASSFLLGGKPYEQYFGPGTRLTVT.

The J gene is TRBJ2-1, the V gene TRBV19; the match to TRBD2 covers 7 bases. The trim removed 1 base at V and 9 bases at J, leaving 6 bases unmatched. The CDR3 is 14 residues long. Germline loops: CDR1 LNHDA, CDR2 SQIVND (reference sequence). The CDR3 is CASSIGPGLPEQFF. In DNA form, the CDR3 reads TGTGCCAGTAGTATAGGCCCGGGACTACCTGAGCAGTTCTTC.

This chain links TRBV19 with TRBJ2-6; D call uncertain. V lost 2 bases, J lost 0 bases, and 11 bases lay in between. The germline V gene encodes CDR1 LNHDA and CDR2 SQIVND (reference sequence). This CDR3 contains 17 residues. DNA of the CDR3: TGTGCCAGTAGTATATCTGGCGGAAGCTCTGGGGCCAACGTCCTGACTTTC. As protein: CASSISGGSSGANVLTF.

The rearrangement uses TRBV4-3 and TRBJ2-2; TRBD2 matches 7 bases. Germline V lookup: CDR1 LGHNA, CDR2 YSLEER. V lost 4 bases, J lost 1 base, and 6 bases stayed unmatched. This CDR3 spans 16 amino acids. This CDR3 reads CASSPRASGNTGELFF. The DNA of the CDR3 is TGCGCCAGCAGCCCCCGGGCTAGCGGGAACACCGGGGAGCTGTTTTTT.

Here the CDR3 reads CASTSRGGRNTEAFF. CDR3 sequence (DNA): TGTGCCAGCACCTCGAGGGGGGGGAGAAACACTGAAGCTTTCTTT. The chain carries TRBV5-4 and TRBJ1-1; D is perhaps TRBD1 (6 bases). The CDR3 length is 15 residues. Deletions cut 6 bases from V and 2 bases from J, with 17 bases between. CDR1 is SGHNT, CDR2 YYREEE, per germline (reference sequence).